This TCR beta chain stems from a study of T cells in Graves' hyperthyroidism and ophthalmopathy. The source material, RNA transcripts, was used to amplify TCR beta CDR3 regions. HTBI primers drove first-round RT-PCR of the TCR CDR3. TCRdb ran MiXCR on the multiplex PCR reads and lists one entry per CDR3 protein. This table holds 500,000 to 650,000 distinct CDR3 sequences, 13% to 15% found once. V gave up 8 bases and J gave up 1 base, with 19 bases separating them. The CDR3 runs to 16 residues. To note about this clonotype: This sequence may be a read error, since a much larger clone differs from it by one base.

The chain uses TRBV12-3 or TRBV12-4 and TRBJ2-3; D is possibly TRBD1 (6 bases). Sequencing used blood. This receptor was identified in a woman aged 50 to 60 with Graves' ophthalmopathy. The DNA for the CDR3 is TGTGCCAGCGCCCCCCCGGTGGGGGCTGGCACAGATACGCAGTATTTT. As protein: CASAPPVGAGTDTQYF.